A single TCR beta chain is shown here with its context. The ends were cut back, 6 bases at V and 3 bases at J, with 12 bases in the middle. CDR3 length: 14 residues. Looked up from germline, CDR1 is LNHDA and CDR2 is SQIVND (reference sequence). Under the authors' procedure: Estimation of nucleated cell counts was performed using reference gene primer amplification. Sequencing was performed with immunoSEQ multiplex PCR; in TCRdb, only in-frame clones are kept and a portion is missing. V, J and clone size reflect that table, while D and trimming were determined from the DNA. Of 150,000 to 190,000 clones listed, 84% were seen once; the top ten hold roughly 8.9%. The data are from a study of blood T cell repertoires in COVID-19.

The sequence was obtained from a woman in her fifties or sixties with acute or convalescent COVID-19. The chain joins TRBV19 to TRBJ2-1, with D perhaps matching TRBD1 (6 bases). The sequencing sample was made of peripheral blood. CDR3 sequence reads: CASSQGGGYNEQFF. CDR3 DNA: TGTGCCAGTAGCCAAGGGGGTGGCTACAATGAGCAGTTCTTC.